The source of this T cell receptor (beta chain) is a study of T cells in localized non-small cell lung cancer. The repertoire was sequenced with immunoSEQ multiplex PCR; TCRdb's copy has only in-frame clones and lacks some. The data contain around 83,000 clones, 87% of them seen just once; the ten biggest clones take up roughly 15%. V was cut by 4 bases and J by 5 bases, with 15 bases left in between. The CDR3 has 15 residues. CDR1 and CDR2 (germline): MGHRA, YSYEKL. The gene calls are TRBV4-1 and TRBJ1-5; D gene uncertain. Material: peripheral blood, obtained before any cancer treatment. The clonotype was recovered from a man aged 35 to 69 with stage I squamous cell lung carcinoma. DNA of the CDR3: TGCGCCAGCAGCCCGGACGAAATTGGCGATCAGCCCCAGCATTTT. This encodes CASSPDEIGDQPQHF.